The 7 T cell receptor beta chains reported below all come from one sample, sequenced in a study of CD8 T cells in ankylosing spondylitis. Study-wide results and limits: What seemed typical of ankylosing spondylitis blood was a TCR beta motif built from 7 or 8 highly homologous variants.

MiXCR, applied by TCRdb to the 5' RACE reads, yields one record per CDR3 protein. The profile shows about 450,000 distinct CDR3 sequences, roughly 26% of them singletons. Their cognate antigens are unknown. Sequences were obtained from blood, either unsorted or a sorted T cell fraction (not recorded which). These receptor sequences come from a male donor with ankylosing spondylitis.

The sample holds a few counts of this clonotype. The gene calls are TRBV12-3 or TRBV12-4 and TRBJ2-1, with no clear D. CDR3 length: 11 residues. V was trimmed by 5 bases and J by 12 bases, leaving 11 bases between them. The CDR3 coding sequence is TGTGCCAGCAGTCCGGGTGGGGTGCAGTTCTTC. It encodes CASSPGGVQFF.

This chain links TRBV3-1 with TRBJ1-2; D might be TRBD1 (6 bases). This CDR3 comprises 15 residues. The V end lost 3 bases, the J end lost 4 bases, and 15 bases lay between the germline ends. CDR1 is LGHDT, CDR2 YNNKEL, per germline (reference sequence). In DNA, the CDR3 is TGTGCCAGCAGCCAGGCAGGGGCAACGCTCTATGGCTACACCTTC. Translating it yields CASSQAGATLYGYTF. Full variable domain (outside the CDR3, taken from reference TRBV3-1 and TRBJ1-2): DTAVSQTPKYLVTQMGNDKSIKCEQNLGHDTMYWYKQDSKKFLKIMFSYNNKELIINETVPNRFSPKSPDKAHLNLHINSLELGDSAVYFCASSQAGATLYGYTFGSGTRLTVV.

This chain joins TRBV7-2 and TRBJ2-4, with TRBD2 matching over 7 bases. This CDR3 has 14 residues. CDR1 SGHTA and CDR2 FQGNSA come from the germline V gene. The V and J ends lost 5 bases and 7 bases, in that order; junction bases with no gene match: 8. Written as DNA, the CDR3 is TGTGCCAGCAGCCCCGGGACTATTCCTAACATTCAGTACTTC. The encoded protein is CASSPGTIPNIQYF.

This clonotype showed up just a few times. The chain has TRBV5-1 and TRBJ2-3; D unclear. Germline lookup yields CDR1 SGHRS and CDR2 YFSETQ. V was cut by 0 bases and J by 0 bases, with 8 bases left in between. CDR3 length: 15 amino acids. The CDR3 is CASSLVSTSTDTQYF. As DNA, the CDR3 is TGCGCCAGCAGCTTGGTGAGCACTAGCACAGATACGCAGTATTTT. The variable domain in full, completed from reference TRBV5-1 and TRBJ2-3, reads KAGVTQTPRYLIKTRGQQVTLSCSPISGHRSVSWYQQTPGQGLQFLFEYFSETQRNKGNFPGRFSGRQFSNSRSEMNVSTLELGDSALYLCASSLVSTSTDTQYFGPGTRLTVL.

The CDR3 loop reads CASSLGIAGGWGNEQFF. CDR3 coding DNA: TGTGCCAGCAGCTTAGGGATAGCGGGAGGATGGGGGAATGAGCAGTTCTTC. The chain is built from TRBV7-2 and TRBJ2-1; TRBD2 matches 10 bases. V was pared by 1 base and J by 7 bases, with 10 bases of the junction left unmatched. The CDR3 length is 17 residues. The germline gives CDR1 SGHTA, CDR2 FQGNSA.

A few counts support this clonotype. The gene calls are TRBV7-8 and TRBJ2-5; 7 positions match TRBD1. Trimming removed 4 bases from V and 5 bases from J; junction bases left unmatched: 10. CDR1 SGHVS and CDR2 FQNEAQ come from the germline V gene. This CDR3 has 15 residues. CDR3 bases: TGTGCCAGCAGCTCCAAACAGGGGCGCGGGGAGACCCAGTACTTC. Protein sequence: CASSSKQGRGETQYF.

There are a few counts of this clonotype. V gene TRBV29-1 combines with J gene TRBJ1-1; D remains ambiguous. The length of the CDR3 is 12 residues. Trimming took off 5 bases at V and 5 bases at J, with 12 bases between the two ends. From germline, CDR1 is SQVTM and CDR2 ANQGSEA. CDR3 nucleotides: TGCAGCGTTTATCGCGACGGAACTGAAGCTTTCTTT. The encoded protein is CSVYRDGTEAFF. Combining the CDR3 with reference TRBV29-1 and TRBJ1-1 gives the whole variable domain SAVISQKPSRDICQRGTSLTIQCQVDSQVTMMFWYRQQPGQSLTLIATANQGSEATYESGFVIDKFPISRPNLTFSTLTVSNMSPEDSSIYLCSVYRDGTEAFFGQGTRLTVV.